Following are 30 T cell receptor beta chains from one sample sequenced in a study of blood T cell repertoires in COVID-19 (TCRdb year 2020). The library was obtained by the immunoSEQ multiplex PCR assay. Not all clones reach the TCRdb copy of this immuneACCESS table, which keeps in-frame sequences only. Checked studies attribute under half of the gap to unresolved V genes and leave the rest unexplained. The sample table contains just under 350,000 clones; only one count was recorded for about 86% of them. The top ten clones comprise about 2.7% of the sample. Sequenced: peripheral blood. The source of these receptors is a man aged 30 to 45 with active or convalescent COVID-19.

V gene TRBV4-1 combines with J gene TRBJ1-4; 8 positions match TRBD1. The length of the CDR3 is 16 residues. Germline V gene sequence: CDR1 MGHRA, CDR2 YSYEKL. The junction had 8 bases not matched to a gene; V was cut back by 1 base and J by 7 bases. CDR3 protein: CASSQGTGQVVEKLFF. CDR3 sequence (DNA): TGCGCCAGCAGCCAAGGGACGGGACAGGTGGTTGAAAAACTGTTTTTT.

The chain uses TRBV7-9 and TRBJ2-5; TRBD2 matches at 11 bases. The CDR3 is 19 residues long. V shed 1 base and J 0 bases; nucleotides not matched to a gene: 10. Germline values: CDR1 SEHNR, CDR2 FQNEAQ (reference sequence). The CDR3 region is CASSLVRASGRPYQETQYF. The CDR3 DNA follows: TGTGCCAGCAGCTTAGTTAGGGCTAGCGGGAGGCCGTACCAAGAGACCCAGTACTTC.

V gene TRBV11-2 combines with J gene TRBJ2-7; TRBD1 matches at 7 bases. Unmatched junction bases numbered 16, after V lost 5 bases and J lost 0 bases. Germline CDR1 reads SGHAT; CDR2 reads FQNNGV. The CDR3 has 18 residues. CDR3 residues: CASSPISGDSAPSYEQYF. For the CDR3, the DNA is TGTGCCAGCAGCCCCATATCAGGGGACAGTGCTCCCTCCTACGAGCAGTACTTC.

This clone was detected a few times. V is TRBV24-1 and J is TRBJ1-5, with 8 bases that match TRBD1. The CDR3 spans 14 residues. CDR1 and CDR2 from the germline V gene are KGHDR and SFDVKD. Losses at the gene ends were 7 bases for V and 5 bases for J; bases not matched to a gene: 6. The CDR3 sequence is CATRSGQGDQPQHF. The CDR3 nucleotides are TGTGCCACCAGATCTGGACAGGGAGATCAGCCCCAGCATTTT.

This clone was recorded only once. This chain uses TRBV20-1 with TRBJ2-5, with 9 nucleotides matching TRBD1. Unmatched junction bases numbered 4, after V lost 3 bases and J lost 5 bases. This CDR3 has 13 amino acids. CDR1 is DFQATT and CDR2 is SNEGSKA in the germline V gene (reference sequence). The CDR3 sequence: CSASYRGRETQYF. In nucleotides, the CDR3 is TGCAGTGCTAGTTACAGGGGGCGGGAGACCCAGTACTTC.

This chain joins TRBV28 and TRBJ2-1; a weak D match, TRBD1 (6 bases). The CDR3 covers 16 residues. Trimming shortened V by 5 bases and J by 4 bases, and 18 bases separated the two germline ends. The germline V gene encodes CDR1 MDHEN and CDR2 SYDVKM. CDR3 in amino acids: CASSRTRIGGYNEQFF. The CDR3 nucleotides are TGTGCCAGCAGTCGCACTAGGATAGGGGGATACAATGAGCAGTTCTTC.

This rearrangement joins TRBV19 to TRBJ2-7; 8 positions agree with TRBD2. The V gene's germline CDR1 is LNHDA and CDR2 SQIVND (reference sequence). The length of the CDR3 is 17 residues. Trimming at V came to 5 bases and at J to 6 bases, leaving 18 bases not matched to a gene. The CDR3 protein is CASSGRIAGSPLSEQYF. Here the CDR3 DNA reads TGTGCCAGTAGTGGTCGTATAGCGGGATCCCCCTTGAGCGAGCAGTACTTC.

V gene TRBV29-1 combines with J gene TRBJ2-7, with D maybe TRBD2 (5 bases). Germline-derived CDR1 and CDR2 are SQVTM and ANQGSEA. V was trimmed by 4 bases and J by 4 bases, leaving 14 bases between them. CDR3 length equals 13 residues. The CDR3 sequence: CSVALLDSYEQYF. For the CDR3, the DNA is TGCAGCGTTGCCTTACTGGACTCTTACGAGCAGTACTTC.

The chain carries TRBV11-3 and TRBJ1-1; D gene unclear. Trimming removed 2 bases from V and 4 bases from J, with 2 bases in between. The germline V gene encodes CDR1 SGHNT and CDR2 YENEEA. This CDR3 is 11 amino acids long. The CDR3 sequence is CASSLRTEAFF. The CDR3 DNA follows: TGTGCCAGCAGCTTACGCACTGAAGCTTTCTTT. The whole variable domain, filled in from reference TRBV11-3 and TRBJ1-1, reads EAGVVQSPRYKIIEKKQPVAFWCNPISGHNTLYWYLQNLGQGPELLIRYENEEAVDDSQLPKDRFSAERLKGVDSTLKIQPAELGDSAVYLCASSLRTEAFFGQGTRLTVV.

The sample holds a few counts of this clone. This CDR3 is CASSLTAAIQETQYF. CDR3 nucleotide sequence: TGTGCCAGCAGCCTAACGGCGGCGATCCAAGAGACCCAGTACTTC. This rearrangement joins TRBV6-5 to TRBJ2-5; no clear D. The CDR3 has 15 amino acids. Germline V gene lookup returns CDR1 MNHEY and CDR2 SVGAGI. With 6 bases removed from V and 1 base from J, the gap between germline ends came to 15 bases.

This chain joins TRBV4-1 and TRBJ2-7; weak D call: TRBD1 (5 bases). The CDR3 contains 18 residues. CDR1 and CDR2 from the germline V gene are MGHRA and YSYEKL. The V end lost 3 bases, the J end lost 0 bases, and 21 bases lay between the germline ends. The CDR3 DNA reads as TGCGCCAGCAGCCAGGGGCTACCGGGTCTTGGGGTCTCCTACGAGCAGTACTTC. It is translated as CASSQGLPGLGVSYEQYF.

CDR3: CASSYPPDRAHYGYTF. CDR3 DNA sequence: TGTGCCAGCAGTTACCCCCCGGACAGGGCCCACTATGGCTACACCTTC. The chain uses TRBV6-2 or TRBV6-3 and TRBJ1-2; 8 bases are a match to TRBD1. CDR3 length: 16 residues. From germline, CDR1 is MNHEY and CDR2 SVGEGT. V was pared by 2 bases and J by 3 bases, with 8 bases of the junction left unmatched.

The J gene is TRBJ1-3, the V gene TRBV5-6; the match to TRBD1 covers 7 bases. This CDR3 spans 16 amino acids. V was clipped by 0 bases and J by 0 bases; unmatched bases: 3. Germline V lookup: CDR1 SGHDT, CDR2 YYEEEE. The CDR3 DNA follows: TGTGCCAGCAGCTTGGAGGGGGCGAGCTCTGGAAACACCATATATTTT. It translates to CASSLEGASSGNTIYF.

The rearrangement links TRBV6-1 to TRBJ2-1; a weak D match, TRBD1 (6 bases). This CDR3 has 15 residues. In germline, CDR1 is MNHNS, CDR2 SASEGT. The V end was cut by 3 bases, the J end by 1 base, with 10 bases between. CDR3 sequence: CASSDTGSSYNEQFF. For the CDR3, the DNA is TGTGCCAGCAGTGATACAGGGTCGTCCTACAATGAGCAGTTCTTC.

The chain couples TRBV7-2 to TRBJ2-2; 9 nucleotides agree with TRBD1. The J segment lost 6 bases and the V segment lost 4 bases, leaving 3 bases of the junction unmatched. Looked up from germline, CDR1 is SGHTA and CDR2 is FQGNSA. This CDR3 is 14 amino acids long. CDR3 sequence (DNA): TGTGCCAGCAGCTATAACAGGGGGCCCGGGGAGCTGTTTTTT. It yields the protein CASSYNRGPGELFF.

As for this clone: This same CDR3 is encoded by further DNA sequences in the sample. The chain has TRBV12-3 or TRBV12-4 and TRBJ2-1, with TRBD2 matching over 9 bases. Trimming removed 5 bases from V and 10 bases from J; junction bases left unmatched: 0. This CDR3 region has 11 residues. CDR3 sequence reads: CASSSGGEQFF. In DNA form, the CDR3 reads TGTGCCAGCAGTAGCGGGGGGGAGCAGTTCTTC.

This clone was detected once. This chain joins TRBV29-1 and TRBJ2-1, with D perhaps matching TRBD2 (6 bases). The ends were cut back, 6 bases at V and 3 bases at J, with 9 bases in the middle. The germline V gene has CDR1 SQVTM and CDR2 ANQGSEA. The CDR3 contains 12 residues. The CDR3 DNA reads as TGCAGCGTCCTGGGACTCTACAATGAGCAGTTCTTC. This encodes CSVLGLYNEQFF.

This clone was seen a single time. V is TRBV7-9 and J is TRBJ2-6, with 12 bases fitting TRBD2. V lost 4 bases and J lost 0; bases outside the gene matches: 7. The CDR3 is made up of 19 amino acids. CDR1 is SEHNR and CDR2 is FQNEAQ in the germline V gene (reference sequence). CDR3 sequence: CASSWAPLAGGSGANVLTF. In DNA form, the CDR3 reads TGTGCCAGCAGCTGGGCCCCACTAGCGGGGGGCTCTGGGGCCAACGTCCTGACTTTC.

The CDR3 here is CASSQGGGPRTDTQYF. The CDR3 coding sequence is TGTGCCAGCAGCCAAGGCGGGGGGCCGCGCACAGATACGCAGTATTTT. This chain connects TRBV4-2 to TRBJ2-3; 8 nucleotides align to TRBD2. The CDR3 is 16 residues long. The J segment lost 1 base and the V segment lost 1 base, leaving 4 bases of the junction unmatched. Germline V gene data show CDR1 as LGHNA and CDR2 as YNFKEQ.

The CDR3 DNA reads as TGTGCCAGCTCACCGCGGTCAGGGGAATATGGTGGCTACACCTTC. It yields the protein CASSPRSGEYGGYTF. The rearrangement uses TRBV18 and TRBJ1-2; weak D call: TRBD1 (6 bases). CDR1 and CDR2 from the germline V gene are KGHSH and LQKENI. CDR3 length: 15 amino acids. V dropped 3 bases and J dropped 7 bases, with 18 bases sitting between them. The full variable domain, rest sourced from reference TRBV18 and TRBJ1-2, is NAGVMQNPRHLVRRRGQEARLRCSPMKGHSHVYWYRQLPEEGLKFMVYLQKENIIDESGMPKERFSAEFPKEGPSILRIQQVVRGDSAAYFCASSPRSGEYGGYTFGSGTRLTVV.

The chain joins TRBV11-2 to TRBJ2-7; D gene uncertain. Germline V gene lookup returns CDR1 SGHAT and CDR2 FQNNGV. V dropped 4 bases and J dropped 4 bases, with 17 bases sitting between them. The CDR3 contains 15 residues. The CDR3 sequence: CASSSEGSFLYEQYF. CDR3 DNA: TGTGCCAGCAGCTCAGAAGGTAGCTTCCTATACGAGCAGTACTTC.

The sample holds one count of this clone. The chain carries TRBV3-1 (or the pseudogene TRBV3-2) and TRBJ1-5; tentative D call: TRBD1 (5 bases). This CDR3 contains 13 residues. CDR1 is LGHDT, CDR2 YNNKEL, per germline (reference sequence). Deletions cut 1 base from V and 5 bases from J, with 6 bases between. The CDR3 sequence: CASSQGGDQPQHF. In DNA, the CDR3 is TGTGCCAGCAGCCAAGGGGGCGATCAGCCCCAGCATTTT.

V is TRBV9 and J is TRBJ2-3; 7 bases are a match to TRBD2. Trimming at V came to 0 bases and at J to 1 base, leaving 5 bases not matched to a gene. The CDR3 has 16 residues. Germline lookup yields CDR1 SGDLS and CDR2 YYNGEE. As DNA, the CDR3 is TGTGCCAGCAGCGTAGTACGCGCGGGGGGCACAGATACGCAGTATTTT. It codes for CASSVVRAGGTDTQYF.

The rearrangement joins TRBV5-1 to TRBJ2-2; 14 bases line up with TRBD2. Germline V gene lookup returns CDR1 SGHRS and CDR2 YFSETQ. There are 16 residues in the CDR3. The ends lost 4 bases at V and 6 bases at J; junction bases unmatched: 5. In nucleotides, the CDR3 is TGCGCCAGCAGCCCGGGACTAGCGGGAGTTCCCGGGGAGCTGTTTTTT. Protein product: CASSPGLAGVPGELFF.

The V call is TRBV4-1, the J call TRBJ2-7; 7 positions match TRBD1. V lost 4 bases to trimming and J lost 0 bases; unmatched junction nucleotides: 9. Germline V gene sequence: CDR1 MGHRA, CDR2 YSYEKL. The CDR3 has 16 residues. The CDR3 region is CASSLALPGGSYEQYF. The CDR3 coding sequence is TGCGCCAGCAGCCTCGCCCTCCCAGGGGGCTCCTACGAGCAGTACTTC.

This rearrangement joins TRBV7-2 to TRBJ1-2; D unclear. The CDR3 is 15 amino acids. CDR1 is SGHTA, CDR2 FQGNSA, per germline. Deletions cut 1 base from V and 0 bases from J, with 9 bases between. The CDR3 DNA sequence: TGTGCCAGCAGCTTAGACAGCCCAACTAACTATGGCTACACCTTC. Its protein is CASSLDSPTNYGYTF.

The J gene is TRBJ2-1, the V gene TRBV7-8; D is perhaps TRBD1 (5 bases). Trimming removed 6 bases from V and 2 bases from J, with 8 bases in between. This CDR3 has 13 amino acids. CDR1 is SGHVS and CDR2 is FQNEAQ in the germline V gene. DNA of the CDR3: TGTGCCAGCAGTTCAGGGACCTACAATGAGCAGTTCTTC. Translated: CASSSGTYNEQFF.

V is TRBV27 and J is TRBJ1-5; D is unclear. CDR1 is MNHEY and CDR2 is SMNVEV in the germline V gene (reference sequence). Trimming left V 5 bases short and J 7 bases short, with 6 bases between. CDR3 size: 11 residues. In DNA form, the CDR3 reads TGTGCCAGCAGTACAGCCCAGCCCCAGCATTTT. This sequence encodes CASSTAQPQHF.

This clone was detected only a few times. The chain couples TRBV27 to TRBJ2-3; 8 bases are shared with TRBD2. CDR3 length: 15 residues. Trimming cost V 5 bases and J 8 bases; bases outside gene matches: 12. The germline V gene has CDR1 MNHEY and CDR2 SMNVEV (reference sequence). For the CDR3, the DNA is TGTGCCAGCAGTAGGATTAGCGGGAATGGCGGTACGCAGTATTTT. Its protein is CASSRISGNGGTQYF.

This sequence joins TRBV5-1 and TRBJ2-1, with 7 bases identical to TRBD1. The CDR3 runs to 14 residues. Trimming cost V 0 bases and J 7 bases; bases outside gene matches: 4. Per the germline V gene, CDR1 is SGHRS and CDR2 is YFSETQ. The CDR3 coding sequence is TGCGCCAGCAGCTTGGTAGGGGGCAGGAATGAGCAGTTCTTC. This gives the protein CASSLVGGRNEQFF.